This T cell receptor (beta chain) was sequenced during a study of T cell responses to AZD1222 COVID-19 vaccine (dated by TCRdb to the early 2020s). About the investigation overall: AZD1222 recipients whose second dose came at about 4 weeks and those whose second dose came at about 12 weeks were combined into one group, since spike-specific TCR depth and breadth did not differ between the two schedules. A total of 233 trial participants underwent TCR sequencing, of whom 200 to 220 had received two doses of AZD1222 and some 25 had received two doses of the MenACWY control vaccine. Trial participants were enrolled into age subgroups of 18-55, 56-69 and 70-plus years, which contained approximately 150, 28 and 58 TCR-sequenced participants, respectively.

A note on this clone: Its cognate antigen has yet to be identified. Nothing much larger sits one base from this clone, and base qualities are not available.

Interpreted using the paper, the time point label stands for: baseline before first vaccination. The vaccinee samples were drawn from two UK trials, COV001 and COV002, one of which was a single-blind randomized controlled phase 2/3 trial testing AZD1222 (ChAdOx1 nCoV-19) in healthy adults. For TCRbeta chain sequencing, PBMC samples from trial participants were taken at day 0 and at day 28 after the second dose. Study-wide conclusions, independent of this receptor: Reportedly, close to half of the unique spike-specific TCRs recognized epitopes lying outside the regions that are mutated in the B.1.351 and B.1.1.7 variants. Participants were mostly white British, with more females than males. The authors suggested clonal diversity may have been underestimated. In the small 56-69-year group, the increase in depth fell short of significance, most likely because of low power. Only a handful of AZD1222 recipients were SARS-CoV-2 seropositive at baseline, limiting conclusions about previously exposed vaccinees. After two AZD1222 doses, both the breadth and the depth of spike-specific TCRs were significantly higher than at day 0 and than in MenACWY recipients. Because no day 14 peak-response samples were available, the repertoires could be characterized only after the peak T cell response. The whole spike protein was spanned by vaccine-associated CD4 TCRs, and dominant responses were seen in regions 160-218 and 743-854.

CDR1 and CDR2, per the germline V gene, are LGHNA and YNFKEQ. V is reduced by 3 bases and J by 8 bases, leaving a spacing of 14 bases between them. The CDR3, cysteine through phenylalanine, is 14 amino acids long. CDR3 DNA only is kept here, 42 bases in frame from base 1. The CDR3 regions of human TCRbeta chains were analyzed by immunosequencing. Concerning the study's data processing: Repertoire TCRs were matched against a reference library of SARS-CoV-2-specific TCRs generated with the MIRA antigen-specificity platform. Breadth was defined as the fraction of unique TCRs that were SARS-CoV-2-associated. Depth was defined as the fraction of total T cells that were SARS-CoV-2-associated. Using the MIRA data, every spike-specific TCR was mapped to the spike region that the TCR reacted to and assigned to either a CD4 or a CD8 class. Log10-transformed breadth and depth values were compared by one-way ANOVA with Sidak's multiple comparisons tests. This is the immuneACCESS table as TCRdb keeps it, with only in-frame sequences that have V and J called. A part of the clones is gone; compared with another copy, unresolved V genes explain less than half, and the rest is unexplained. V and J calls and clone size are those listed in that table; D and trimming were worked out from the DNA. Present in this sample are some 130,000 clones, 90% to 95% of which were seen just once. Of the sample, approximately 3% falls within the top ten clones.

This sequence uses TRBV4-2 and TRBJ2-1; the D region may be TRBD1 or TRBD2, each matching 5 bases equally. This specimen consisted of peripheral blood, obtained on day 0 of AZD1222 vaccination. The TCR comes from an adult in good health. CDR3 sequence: CASSQLTLGDEQFF. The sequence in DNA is TGTGCCAGCAGCCAGCTAACCCTGGGGGATGAGCAGTTCTTC.